Listed below are T cell receptor beta chains from one sample, sequenced in a study of Ad26.COV2.S vaccination and SARS-CoV-2 variants. Here immunoSEQ multiplex PCR was the method, and the copy in TCRdb shows in-frame clones only, minus some. Found here are 450,000 to 550,000 clones, approximately 89% of them singletons; the top ten hold roughly 2.5%. The source material was peripheral blood, sampled in a trial of Ad26.COV2.S vaccine versus placebo. The receptor source for this set is a person aged 18-65 years who received the Ad26.COV2.S COVID-19 vaccine or a placebo. CDR3s include the opening cysteine and the closing phenylalanine or tryptophan. A D gene is named only where the DNA matches it firmly. Not all rows give a size; the values are once, few, many and, for expanded clones, a class.

size: NA; D: NA; J: TRBJ2-7; V: TRBV12-3/TRBV12-4; DNA: TGTGCCAGCAGTTTAGTTTCGGACGAGCAGTACTTC; CDR3: CASSLVSDEQYF
size: NA; D: TRBD1; J: TRBJ1-1; V: TRBV4-2; DNA: TGTGCCAGCAGCCACGGAGACAGGGGTGATAACACTGAAGCTTTCTTT; CDR3: CASSHGDRGDNTEAFF
size: NA; D: NA; J: TRBJ2-1; V: TRBV7-9; DNA: TGTGCCAGCAGCTTACCCGGGGTTTTGGATGAGCAGTTCTTC; CDR3: CASSLPGVLDEQFF
size: NA; D: NA; J: TRBJ1-5; V: TRBV7-2; DNA: TGTGCCAGCGGCTTGGGGAATCAGCCCCAGCATTTT; CDR3: CASGLGNQPQHF
size: NA; D: NA; J: TRBJ1-5; V: TRBV11-2; DNA: TGTGCCAGCAGCGGTTACAATCAGCCCCAGCATTTT; CDR3: CASSGYNQPQHF
size: NA; D: NA; J: TRBJ1-2; V: TRBV7-2; DNA: TGTGCCAGCAGACATAGGGACGTTTGGGATGGCTACACCTTC; CDR3: CASRHRDVWDGYTF
size: NA; D: NA; J: TRBJ1-5; V: TRBV6-5; DNA: TGTGCCAGTTCGAGACTCGATAGCAATCAGCCCCAGCATTTT; CDR3: CASSRLDSNQPQHF
size: NA; D: NA; J: TRBJ2-1; V: TRBV19; DNA: TGTGCCAGTAGTTTTTCCCGATACAATGAGCAGTTCTTC; CDR3: CASSFSRYNEQFF
size: once; D: NA; J: TRBJ1-2; V: TRBV7-3; DNA: TGTGCCAGCAGTCCAGGGACCAACTATGGCTACACCTTC; CDR3: CASSPGTNYGYTF
size: NA; D: NA; J: TRBJ1-1; V: TRBV5-4; DNA: TGTGCCAGCAGCTTGGAACGGACTCCTGAAGCTTTCTTT; CDR3: CASSLERTPEAFF
size: NA; D: TRBD1; J: TRBJ2-1; V: TRBV5-1; DNA: TGCGCCAGCAGAACAGGGGTACCGATTTACAATGAGCAGTTCTTC; CDR3: CASRTGVPIYNEQFF
size: NA; D: NA; J: TRBJ1-6; V: TRBV5-8; DNA: TGTGCCATCTCGGGGGCCCGCTATAATTCACCCCTCCACTTT; CDR3: CAISGARYNSPLHF
size: few; D: NA; J: TRBJ1-2; V: TRBV11-2; DNA: TGTGCCAGCAGCGTTGGCCCCCAGGGCCCAAACTATGGCTACACCTTC; CDR3: CASSVGPQGPNYGYTF
size: NA; D: TRBD1; J: TRBJ1-2; V: TRBV10-3; DNA: TGTGCCATCAGATACCTTACCCCGGACAGGGGAGATGGCTACACCTTC; CDR3: CAIRYLTPDRGDGYTF
size: NA; D: NA; J: TRBJ2-7; V: TRBV27; DNA: TGTGCCAGCAGTCCGTCCGACAGGCACTCCTACGAGCAGTACTTC; CDR3: CASSPSDRHSYEQYF
size: NA; D: NA; J: TRBJ2-1; V: TRBV4-3; DNA: TGCGCCAGCAGCCAAGAATTAGCGTCGATTGAGCAGTTCTTC; CDR3: CASSQELASIEQFF
size: NA; D: TRBD1; J: TRBJ1-3; V: TRBV5-1; DNA: TGCGCCAGCAGCTCCCAGGGGGCTGGAAACACCATATATTTT; CDR3: CASSSQGAGNTIYF
size: NA; D: TRBD2; J: TRBJ2-5; V: TRBV28; DNA: TGTGCCAGCAGTGGGACTAGCGAACCGAGAGAGACCCAGTACTTC; CDR3: CASSGTSEPRETQYF
size: NA; D: TRBD1; J: TRBJ2-5; V: TRBV5-4; DNA: TGTGCCAGCAGCTTAAGGGACAGGGGGCTGGAGACCCAGTACTTC; CDR3: CASSLRDRGLETQYF
size: few; D: NA; J: TRBJ2-1; V: TRBV5-6; DNA: TGTGCCAGCAGCTTGATGCAGGGTTTGCAGTTCTTC; CDR3: CASSLMQGLQFF
size: NA; D: NA; J: TRBJ1-1; V: TRBV11-2; DNA: TGTGCCAGCAGCTTAAAGGGGGGGCCTTCGAACACTGAAGCTTTCTTT; CDR3: CASSLKGGPSNTEAFF
size: once; D: NA; J: TRBJ1-1; V: TRBV7-3; DNA: TGTGCCAGCAGCCGTGAACCCGCCGGGGACACTGAAGCTTTCTTT; CDR3: CASSREPAGDTEAFF
size: NA; D: NA; J: TRBJ2-5; V: TRBV19; DNA: TGTGCCAGTAGTCCTACGACAGATCCGTGGGGCGAGACCCAGTACTTC; CDR3: CASSPTTDPWGETQYF
size: NA; D: NA; J: TRBJ2-4; V: TRBV13; DNA: TGTGCCAGCAGCTTATGGGATGGGATAGCCAAAAACATTCAGTACTTC; CDR3: CASSLWDGIAKNIQYF
size: NA; D: TRBD2; J: TRBJ2-5; V: TRBV6-6; DNA: TGTGCCAGCAGTCCACCTACTAGCGGGGACCGCCAAGAGACCCAGTACTTC; CDR3: CASSPPTSGDRQETQYF
size: NA; D: TRBD1; J: TRBJ1-4; V: TRBV27; DNA: TGTGCCAGCAGTTTAGTTACAGGGGAGGCTAATGAAAAACTGTTTTTT; CDR3: CASSLVTGEANEKLFF
size: NA; D: NA; J: TRBJ2-1; V: TRBV5-6; DNA: TGTGCCAGCAGCTTGGGGTTTGACTCCTACAATGAGCAGTTCTTC; CDR3: CASSLGFDSYNEQFF
size: NA; D: NA; J: TRBJ1-4; V: TRBV9; DNA: TGTGCCAGCCAGAGGGGGACGCGTGAAAAACTGTTTTTT; CDR3: CASQRGTREKLFF
size: NA; D: NA; J: TRBJ1-6; V: TRBV6-5; DNA: TGTGCCAGTCGTCCCCAAGGCGAAATGGGTTCACCCCTCCACTTT; CDR3: CASRPQGEMGSPLHF
size: NA; D: NA; J: TRBJ2-1; V: TRBV19; DNA: TGTGCCAGTAGTACCCTTACAGGCTCCTACAATGAGCAGTTCTTC; CDR3: CASSTLTGSYNEQFF
size: once; D: TRBD2; J: TRBJ2-5; V: TRBV9; DNA: TGTGCCAGCAGCGTAGGGGGGAGGGCGACCCAGTACTTC; CDR3: CASSVGGRATQYF
size: NA; D: TRBD2; J: TRBJ2-3; V: TRBV6-2/TRBV6-3; DNA: TGTGCCAGCAGACCTAATACCCGGACTAGCGGGAGTATGAGAGATACGCAGTATTTT; CDR3: CASRPNTRTSGSMRDTQYF
size: NA; D: TRBD1; J: TRBJ2-4; V: TRBV13; DNA: TGTGCCAGCAGCTTAGCCGACAGGGTTAGTTTC; CDR3: CASSLADRVSF
size: few; D: NA; J: TRBJ2-1; V: TRBV11-3; DNA: TGTGCCAGCAGCTCGCCGATCTACAATGAGCAGTTCTTC; CDR3: CASSSPIYNEQFF
size: NA; D: TRBD1; J: TRBJ1-2; V: TRBV24-1; DNA: TGTGCCACCAGAGACAGGGACGATGGCTACACCTTC; CDR3: CATRDRDDGYTF
size: NA; D: NA; J: TRBJ2-7; V: TRBV7-2; DNA: TGTGCCAGCAGCTTAAGGGGGGCAGGCGAGCAGTACTTC; CDR3: CASSLRGAGEQYF
size: NA; D: NA; J: TRBJ2-7; V: TRBV5-1; DNA: TGCGCCAGCAGCTTGGGGGTAAGGTACGAGCAGTACTTC; CDR3: CASSLGVRYEQYF
size: once; D: TRBD2; J: TRBJ2-3; V: TRBV7-9; DNA: TGTGCCAGCAGCTTTAGTACTAGCGGGAGGAGGGTCCGTACGCAGTATTTT; CDR3: CASSFSTSGRRVRTQYF
size: NA; D: TRBD1; J: TRBJ1-2; V: TRBV28; DNA: TGTGCCAGCAGAACCCGCAGGGGGCTGGACTATGGCTACACCTTC; CDR3: CASRTRRGLDYGYTF
size: NA; D: NA; J: TRBJ2-1; V: TRBV5-1; DNA: TGCGCCAGCAGCCGAGACGCTCCACGGGCCAATGAGCAGTTCTTC; CDR3: CASSRDAPRANEQFF
size: NA; D: NA; J: TRBJ2-3; V: TRBV3-1/TRBV3-2; DNA: TGTGCCAGCAGCCAAGGCCTCCAGGACCGTCATACGCAGTATTTT; CDR3: CASSQGLQDRHTQYF
size: NA; D: NA; J: TRBJ1-4; V: TRBV10-3; DNA: TGTGCCATTCGGTCCAGGGAGAATGAAAAACTGTTTTTT; CDR3: CAIRSRENEKLFF
size: NA; D: NA; J: TRBJ1-5; V: TRBV4-1; DNA: TGCGCCAGCAGCCGCTTCGTGAGGGGGGTCGGGGTTAGCAATCAGCCCCAGCATTTT; CDR3: CASSRFVRGVGVSNQPQHF
size: NA; D: NA; J: TRBJ1-4; V: TRBV30; DNA: TGTGCCTGGAGTGACGGGCCCTATTTAGAAAAACTGTTTTTT; CDR3: CAWSDGPYLEKLFF
size: NA; D: NA; J: TRBJ1-5; V: TRBV13; DNA: TGTGCCAGCAGTCAGACAGGTAGCAATCAGCCCCAGCATTTT; CDR3: CASSQTGSNQPQHF
size: once; D: TRBD2; J: TRBJ2-3; V: TRBV9; DNA: TGTGCCAGCAGCGAGCGGGGGGCCCTGTGGGCAGATACGCAGTATTTT; CDR3: CASSERGALWADTQYF